This T cell receptor (beta chain) was captured in a study of shared clonotypes between healthy human individuals. Trimming cost V 1 base and J 7 bases, with 7 bases left between them. This CDR3 comprises 12 residues. CDR1 SGHVS and CDR2 FQNEAQ come from the germline V gene. Execution of the assay was at deep level. Profiling relied on immunoSEQ multiplex PCR, and the TCRdb table lists in-frame clones only, not all of them. The sample gives over 2 million clones, approximately 95% of which show up once; 0.13% is in the top ten. Note on this clone: The antigen remains undetermined. Other DNA sequences in the sample encode the same CDR3.

Study-wide findings and caveats: Sampling covered blood only; tissue repertoires likely differ. Represented diversity (both genetic and exposure-history) was limited by the small number of donors. Some clonotypes were shared by all four sorted-subset donors, while others were not shared. The non-shared ones had lower generation probabilities than the shared ones.

The chain combines TRBV7-8 with TRBJ1-1; D gene uncertain. The source material was naive CD4+ T cells sorted from blood. The subset: CD45RA+ positively selected. The receptor was derived from a man aged 18-30 years in good health. CDR3 region: CASSLVGGEAFF. The DNA for the CDR3 is TGTGCCAGCAGCTTAGTCGGCGGTGAAGCTTTCTTT.